This note documents a single T cell receptor (beta chain) sequence. What it binds is unknown. This sample was included in a study of Ad26.COV2.S vaccination and SARS-CoV-2 variants. Study-wide results and limits: There was a possibility that the TCR breadth and depth analyses underestimated total T cell responses. People who got the vaccine or the placebo had similar non-spike TCR breadth. Placebo recipients trailed vaccine recipients in spike-specific TCR breadth.

Clones were sequenced by immunoSEQ multiplex PCR, and TCRdb holds only the in-frame ones, with some missing. The profile shows about 39,000 clones, around 83% of them singletons. The germline CDR1 and CDR2 sequences are MNHEY and SMNVEV (reference sequence). Trimming took off 4 bases at V and 5 bases at J, with 5 bases between the two ends. This CDR3 is 11 amino acids long. V gene TRBV27 combines with J gene TRBJ1-2; D gene unclear. This specimen was peripheral blood, taken after recovery from COVID-19. The source of this sequence is a human donor who had recovered from COVID-19. The CDR3 region has the DNA TGTGCCAGCAGTTCTGAGTATGGCTACACCTTC. It is translated as CASSSEYGYTF.